This T cell receptor (beta chain) was recorded in a study of technical replicates of blood from a handful of donors (dated 2017 in TCRdb). Trimming costs V 4 bases and J 3 bases, and their ends lie 21 bases apart. Based on the germline V gene, the CDR1 and CDR2 sequences are MDHEN and SYDVKM. The CDR3 contains 17 residues, cysteine and phenylalanine counted. The kept DNA is CDR3 alone, 51 bases in frame from the first base. This clone showed up just once. Its antigen remains undetermined. The record has no base qualities; no much larger clone is one base away. Preparation of the library involved the immunoSEQ multiplex PCR assay. TCRdb's version of the immuneACCESS table is confined to in-frame rearrangements and falls short of the full clone set. An unresolved V gene accounts for under half of the shortfall where checked; the remainder is of unknown origin. The sample table contains more than 75,000 clones; only one count was recorded for just under 95% of them. The top ten clones comprise around 0.3% of the sample.

The source is a human donor in good health. The sample taken for sequencing was T cells isolated from PBMCs. Recombination linked TRBV28 to TRBJ1-2; a tentative D call is TRBD1 (6 bases match). The CDR3 corresponds to CASSSAGGAGAHYGYTF. The DNA is TGTGCCAGCAGTTCCGCCGGCGGTGCAGGGGCTCACTATGGCTACACCTTC.